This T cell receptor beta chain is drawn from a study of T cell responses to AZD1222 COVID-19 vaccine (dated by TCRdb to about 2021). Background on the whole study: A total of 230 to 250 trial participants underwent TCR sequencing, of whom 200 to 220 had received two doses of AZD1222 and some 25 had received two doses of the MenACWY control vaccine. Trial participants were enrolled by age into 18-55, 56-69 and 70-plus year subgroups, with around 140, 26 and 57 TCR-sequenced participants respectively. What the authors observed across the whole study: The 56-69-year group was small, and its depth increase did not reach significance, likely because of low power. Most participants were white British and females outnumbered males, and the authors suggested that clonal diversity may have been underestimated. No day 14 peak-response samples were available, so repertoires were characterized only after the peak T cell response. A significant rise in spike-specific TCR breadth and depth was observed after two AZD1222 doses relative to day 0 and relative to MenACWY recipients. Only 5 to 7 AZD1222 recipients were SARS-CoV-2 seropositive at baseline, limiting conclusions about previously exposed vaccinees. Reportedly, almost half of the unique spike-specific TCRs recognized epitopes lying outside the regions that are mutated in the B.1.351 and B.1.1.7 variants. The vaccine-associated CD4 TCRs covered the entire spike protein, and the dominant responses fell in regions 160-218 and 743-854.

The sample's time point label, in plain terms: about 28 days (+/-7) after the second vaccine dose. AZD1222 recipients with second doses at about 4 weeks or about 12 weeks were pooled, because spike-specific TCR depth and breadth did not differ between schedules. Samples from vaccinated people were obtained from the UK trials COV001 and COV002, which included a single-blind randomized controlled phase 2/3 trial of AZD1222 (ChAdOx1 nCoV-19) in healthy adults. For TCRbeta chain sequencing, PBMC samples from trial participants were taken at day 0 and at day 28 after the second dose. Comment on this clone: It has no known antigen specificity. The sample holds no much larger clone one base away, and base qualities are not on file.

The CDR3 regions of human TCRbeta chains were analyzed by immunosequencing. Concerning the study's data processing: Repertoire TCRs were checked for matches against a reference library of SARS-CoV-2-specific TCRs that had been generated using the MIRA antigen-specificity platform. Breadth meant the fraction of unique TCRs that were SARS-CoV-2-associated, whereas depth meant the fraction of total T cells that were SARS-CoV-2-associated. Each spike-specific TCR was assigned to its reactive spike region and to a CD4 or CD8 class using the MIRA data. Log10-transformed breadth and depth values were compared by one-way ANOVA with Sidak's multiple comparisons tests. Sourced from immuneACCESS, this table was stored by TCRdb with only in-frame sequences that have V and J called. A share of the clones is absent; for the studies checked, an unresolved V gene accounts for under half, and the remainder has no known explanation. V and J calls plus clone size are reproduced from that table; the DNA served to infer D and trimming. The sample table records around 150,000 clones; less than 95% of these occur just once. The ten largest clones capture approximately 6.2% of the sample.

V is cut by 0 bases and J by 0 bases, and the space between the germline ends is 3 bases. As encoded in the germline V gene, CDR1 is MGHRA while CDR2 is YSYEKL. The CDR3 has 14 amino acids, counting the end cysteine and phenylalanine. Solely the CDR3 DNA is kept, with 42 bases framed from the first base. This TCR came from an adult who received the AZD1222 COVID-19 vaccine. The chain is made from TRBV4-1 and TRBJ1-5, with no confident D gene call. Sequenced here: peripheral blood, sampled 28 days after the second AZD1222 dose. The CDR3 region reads CASSQEYSNQPQHF. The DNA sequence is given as TGCGCCAGCAGCCAAGAGTATAGCAATCAGCCCCAGCATTTT.